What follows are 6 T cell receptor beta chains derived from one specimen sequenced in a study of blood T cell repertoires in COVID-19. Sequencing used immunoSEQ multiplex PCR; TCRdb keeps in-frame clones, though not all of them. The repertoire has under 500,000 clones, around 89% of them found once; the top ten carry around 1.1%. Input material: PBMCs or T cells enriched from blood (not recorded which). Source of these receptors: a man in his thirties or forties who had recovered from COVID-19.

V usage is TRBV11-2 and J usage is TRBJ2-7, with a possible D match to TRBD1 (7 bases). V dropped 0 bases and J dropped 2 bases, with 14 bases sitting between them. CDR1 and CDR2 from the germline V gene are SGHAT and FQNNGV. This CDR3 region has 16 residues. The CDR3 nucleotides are TGTGCCAGCAGCTTAGATATCCCAGGGGGGACCTACGAGCAGTACTTC. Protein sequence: CASSLDIPGGTYEQYF.

This chain's CDR3 is CASSLGGWGTEAFF. The CDR3 coding sequence is TGTGCCAGCAGTTTAGGAGGGTGGGGCACTGAAGCTTTCTTT. The chain has TRBV28 and TRBJ1-1, with unresolved D. The CDR3 length is 14 residues. V was shortened by 2 bases and J by 4 bases, with 11 bases between the two germline ends. The germline V gene has CDR1 MDHEN and CDR2 SYDVKM.

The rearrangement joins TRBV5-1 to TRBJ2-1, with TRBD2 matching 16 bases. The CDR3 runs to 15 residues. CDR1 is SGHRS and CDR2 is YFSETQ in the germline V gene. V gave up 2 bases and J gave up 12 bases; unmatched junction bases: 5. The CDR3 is CASSFTGTSGGAQFF. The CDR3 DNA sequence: TGCGCCAGCAGCTTTACCGGGACTAGCGGGGGGGCGCAGTTCTTC.

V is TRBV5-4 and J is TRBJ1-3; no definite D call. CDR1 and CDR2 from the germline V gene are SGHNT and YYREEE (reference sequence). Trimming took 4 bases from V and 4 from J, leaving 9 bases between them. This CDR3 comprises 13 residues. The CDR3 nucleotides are TGTGCCAGCAGCCCTACGGGGGGAAACACCATATATTTT. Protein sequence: CASSPTGGNTIYF.

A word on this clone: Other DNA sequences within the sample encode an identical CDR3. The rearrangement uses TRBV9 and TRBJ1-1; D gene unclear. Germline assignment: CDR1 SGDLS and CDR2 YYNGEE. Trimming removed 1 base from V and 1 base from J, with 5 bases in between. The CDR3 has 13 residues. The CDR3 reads CASSVIQNTEAFF. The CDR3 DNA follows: TGTGCCAGCAGCGTAATTCAGAACACTGAAGCTTTCTTT.

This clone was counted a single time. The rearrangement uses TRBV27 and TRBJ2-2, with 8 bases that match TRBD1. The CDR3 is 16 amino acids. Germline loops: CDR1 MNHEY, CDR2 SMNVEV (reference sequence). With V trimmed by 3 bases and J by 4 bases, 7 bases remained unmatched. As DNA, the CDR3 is TGTGCCAGCAGTTTCCTCCAGGGGGCCGGCACCGGGGAGCTGTTTTTT. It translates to CASSFLQGAGTGELFF.